The T cell receptor (beta chain) under discussion was sequenced for a study of beta chain features in type 1 diabetes. About the research overall: Summed over all samples, the examined sorted cells came to roughly 110,000,000. Whole-study findings and limits: Shorter TCRB CDR3s, moderately but significantly so, were found in Type 1 diabetes patients in all four CD4+ subsets.

Germline lookup yields CDR1 SGHRS and CDR2 YFSETQ. V lost 3 bases, J lost 0 bases, and 9 bases stayed unmatched. This CDR3 spans 17 amino acids. Isolated RNA was reverse transcribed in full, so expressed TCRB transcripts were sequenced. Repertoires were generated with immunoSEQ multiplex PCR, while TCRdb's copy carries only in-frame clones and drops some. The sample records roughly 53,000 clones, 42% being singletons. This clone was observed a few times. Its target is unknown. Sequencing was performed on Tregs from blood. The origin of this receptor is a man aged 25-40 years with type 1 diabetes. The chain carries TRBV5-1 and TRBJ2-4; 7 positions match TRBD2. The CDR3 loop is CASSWRIGEGAKNIQYF. In nucleotides, the CDR3 is TGCGCCAGCAGCTGGAGGATCGGGGAGGGAGCCAAAAACATTCAGTACTTC.